The clone carrying this T cell receptor (beta chain) was recorded once. The same CDR3 is also encoded by other DNA sequences in this sample. Participant ages covered roughly 18 to 89 years across 20 to 30 US areas. The data derive from a study of blood T cell repertoires in COVID-19. On the study more broadly: Sources were T cells, B-cell-depleted T cells, or PBMCs; the material itself was cDNA or gDNA.

Only in-frame clones appear in the TCRdb table, and some are missing; sequencing was by immunoSEQ multiplex PCR. The table includes around 140,000 clones, around 80% detected once. CDR3 length: 15 amino acids. CDR1 SGHVS and CDR2 FNYEAQ come from the germline V gene. J was trimmed by 3 bases and V by 4 bases; bases with no gene match: 9. The sequencing sample was made of PBMCs or T cells enriched from blood (not recorded which). V gene TRBV7-6 combines with J gene TRBJ2-7; TRBD1 agrees at 7 bases. The source is a man in his forties or fifties with acute COVID-19. The CDR3 DNA reads as TGTGCCAGCAGCTCTCGACAGGGTGGGCGCTACGAGCAGTACTTC. Protein sequence: CASSSRQGGRYEQYF.